A single sample is the source of the 32 T cell receptor beta chains below, sequenced in a study of long-term antiretroviral therapy in people with HIV. Version v3.0 of the immunoSEQ assay was performed at survey level. Produced via immunoSEQ multiplex PCR; TCRdb's table is partial and in-frame only. The sample shows 13,000 to 15,000 clones, roughly 82% of them seen only once. This specimen was unsorted PBMCs, taken 1.8 years before starting antiretroviral therapy. These receptors all stem from a woman aged 40 to 55 with HIV.

There are a few counts of this clone. V and J are TRBV6-1 and TRBJ2-7; D gene unclear. CDR1 is MNHNS, CDR2 SASEGT, per germline. CDR3 length: 15 residues. V gave up 5 bases and J gave up 1 base, with 15 bases separating them. The CDR3 here is CASSLHGVGSYEQYF. CDR3 coding DNA: TGTGCCAGCAGTCTACATGGGGTGGGATCCTACGAGCAGTACTTC.

The V and J genes are TRBV29-1 and TRBJ2-5; D unclear. Trimming stripped 5 bases from V and 1 base from J, with 8 bases between. Germline CDR1 and CDR2: SQVTM and ANQGSEA. This CDR3 is built from 12 residues. In DNA form, the CDR3 reads TGCAGCGTTAGACACAGCCAAGAGACCCAGTACTTC. Translated: CSVRHSQETQYF.

The CDR3 bases are TGTGCCTCAGGGTTTTCAATGAACACTGAAGCTTTCTTT. As protein: CASGFSMNTEAFF. The chain carries TRBV19 and TRBJ1-1; tentative D call: TRBD1 (5 bases). This CDR3 region has 13 residues. V was pared by 11 bases and J by 0 bases, with 13 bases between. The germline V gene encodes CDR1 LNHDA and CDR2 SQIVND (reference sequence).

The chain links TRBV6-5 to TRBJ2-7; 10 bases line up with TRBD1. V dropped 6 bases and J dropped 3; count of bases not matched to a gene: 8. Per the germline V gene, CDR1 is MNHEY and CDR2 is SVGAGI. The CDR3 spans 15 residues. CDR3 sequence (DNA): TGTGCCAGCAGGAAAGCCGGGACAGGGGTCTACGAGCAGTACTTC. Its protein is CASRKAGTGVYEQYF.

A single count supports this clone. The V and J genes are TRBV21-1 and TRBJ2-7; the table's D call TRBD2 went unverified against the DNA. TRBV21-1 is a pseudogene. This CDR3 is built from 15 residues. CDR3 sequence: CAITRSSGRVPEQYF. The CDR3 nucleotides read TGTGCCATCACCAGAAGTAGCGGGAGGGTTCCCGAGCAGTACTTC.

The chain combines TRBV14 with TRBJ2-2; 11 nucleotides line up with TRBD2. Trimming removed 4 bases from V and 6 bases from J; junction bases left unmatched: 7. Germline-derived CDR1 and CDR2 are SGHDN and FVKESK. This CDR3 comprises 16 residues. In DNA form, the CDR3 reads TGTGCCAGCAGCCGCATGGGACTAGCGGTCGCCGGGGAGCTGTTTTTT. Translation: CASSRMGLAVAGELFF.

The gene calls are TRBV4-1 and TRBJ2-3, with 8 bases fitting TRBD2. The CDR3 consists of 17 residues. V trimming: 0 bases; J trimming: 4 bases; junction bases outside the gene matches: 9. Germline V gene sequence: CDR1 MGHRA, CDR2 YSYEKL. The DNA for the CDR3 is TGCGCCAGCAGCCAAGATGTCAGCGGGAGAGGAGCAGATACGCAGTATTTT. It specifies CASSQDVSGRGADTQYF.

The CDR3 bases are TGTGCCTGGAGTTTCAGCGGGCAGGGGGGGACCCAGTACTTC. Its protein is CAWSFSGQGGTQYF. The chain combines TRBV30 with TRBJ2-5; TRBD1 is a possible D gene (7 bases). CDR3 length: 14 amino acids. Trimming pared 2 bases from V and 7 bases from J, leaving 17 bases between. Germline lookup yields CDR1 GTSNPN and CDR2 SVGIG (reference sequence).

The rearrangement uses TRBV5-6 and TRBJ1-1; D uncertain. This CDR3 has 12 amino acids. V lost 4 bases to trimming and J lost 1 base, with 5 bases between them. Germline assignment: CDR1 SGHDT and CDR2 YYEEEE. This CDR3 reads CASSKGNTEAFF. The CDR3 nucleotides read TGTGCCAGCAGCAAGGGGAACACTGAAGCTTTCTTT.

V and J are TRBV19 and TRBJ2-5, with 9 nucleotides matching TRBD1. The CDR3 is made up of 13 amino acids. The germline gives CDR1 LNHDA, CDR2 SQIVND (reference sequence). V dropped 8 bases and J dropped 6; count of bases not matched to a gene: 7. DNA of the CDR3: TGTGCCAGTCAACAGGGGGCTTCGAAGACCCAGTACTTC. Translated: CASQQGASKTQYF.

V gene TRBV5-1 combines with J gene TRBJ2-5, with TRBD2 identical over 7 bases. Germline lookup yields CDR1 SGHRS and CDR2 YFSETQ. The V segment lost 1 base and the J segment 1 base; nucleotides outside the gene matches: 4. The CDR3 has 15 residues. This chain's CDR3 is CASSLLGTTQETQYF. The CDR3 DNA reads TGCGCCAGCAGCTTGTTAGGGACTACCCAAGAGACCCAGTACTTC.

The chain combines TRBV28 with TRBJ1-5; perhaps TRBD1 as D (6 bases). The V gene lost 8 bases and the J gene lost 5 bases, with 10 bases spanning the gap. This CDR3 spans 12 amino acids. CDR1 is MDHEN and CDR2 is SYDVKM in the germline V gene. CDR3 DNA sequence: TGTGCCAGCGGACAGAGCCATCAGCCCCAGCATTTT. This translates into CASGQSHQPQHF.

This chain links TRBV15 with TRBJ1-2; D call uncertain. Trimming stripped 0 bases from V and 0 bases from J, with 5 bases between. This CDR3 has 14 amino acids. Per germline, CDR1 LNHNV and CDR2 YYDKDF (reference sequence). CDR3 coding DNA: TGTGCCACCAGCAGAGATCTTACTAACTATGGCTACACCTTC. Its translation is CATSRDLTNYGYTF.

This clone was seen only once. This CDR3 is CASSQYSSTDTQYF. In nucleotides, the CDR3 is TGTGCCAGCTCCCAATACTCCTCCACAGATACGCAGTATTTT. V is TRBV7-2 and J is TRBJ2-3; D remains ambiguous. V dropped 8 bases and J dropped 2 bases, with 14 bases sitting between them. The CDR3 length is 14 residues. Germline CDR1 is SGHTA and CDR2 is FQGNSA.

V is TRBV4-3 and J is TRBJ2-5; 8 positions match TRBD1. The V and J ends lost 1 base and 5 bases, in that order; junction bases with no gene match: 3. CDR3 length: 14 amino acids. Germline V gene lookup returns CDR1 LGHNA and CDR2 YSLEER. CDR3 protein: CASSQGTGSETQYF. The DNA of the CDR3 is TGCGCCAGCAGCCAAGGGACAGGGTCGGAGACCCAGTACTTC.

V and J are TRBV4-2 and TRBJ2-1; 12 positions match TRBD2. This CDR3 contains 16 residues. Germline V CDR1 and CDR2: LGHNA, YNFKEQ. The V and J ends lost 4 bases and 2 bases, in that order; junction bases with no gene match: 3. This CDR3 is CASSPRLAGAYNEQFF. In DNA, the CDR3 is TGTGCCAGCAGCCCCAGACTAGCGGGAGCCTACAATGAGCAGTTCTTC.

The chain couples TRBV28 to TRBJ1-2, with D perhaps TRBD1 (6 bases). The germline V gene has CDR1 MDHEN and CDR2 SYDVKM. V was shortened by 2 bases and J by 5 bases, with 9 bases between the two germline ends. The CDR3 has 13 residues. This CDR3 reads CASSLGDIYGYTF. DNA for the CDR3: TGTGCCAGCAGTTTAGGGGACATTTATGGCTACACCTTC.

The chain carries TRBV4-2 and TRBJ1-1; TRBD1 aligns across 10 bases. The CDR3 runs to 19 residues. The trim removed 4 bases at V and 0 bases at J, leaving 14 bases unmatched. Germline CDR1 LGHNA, CDR2 YNFKEQ. This chain's CDR3 is CASSPMGTGDAKVNTEAFF. Written as DNA, the CDR3 is TGTGCCAGCAGCCCGATGGGGACAGGGGACGCTAAGGTGAACACTGAAGCTTTCTTT.

This chain joins TRBV7-9 and TRBJ1-1; no reliable D call. CDR3 length: 13 amino acids. The V and J ends lost 3 bases and 2 bases respectively, with 7 bases between them. CDR1 and CDR2 from the germline V gene are SEHNR and FQNEAQ (reference sequence). The CDR3 region has the DNA TGTGCCAGCAGCTTGGGATATAACACTGAAGCTTTCTTT. As protein: CASSLGYNTEAFF.

The chain is built from TRBV5-4 and TRBJ2-5; 8 nucleotides align to TRBD2. With 0 bases clipped from V and 1 base from J, the junction kept 8 bases outside the gene matches. The CDR3 is 17 residues long. Germline CDR1 is SGHNT and CDR2 is YYREEE (reference sequence). The CDR3 reads CASSLELAENLQETQYF. CDR3 bases: TGTGCCAGCAGCTTGGAACTAGCGGAGAACCTCCAAGAGACCCAGTACTTC. Full variable domain (rest looked up from reference TRBV5-4 and TRBJ2-5): ETGVTQSPTHLIKTRGQQVTLRCSSQSGHNTVSWYQQALGQGPQFIFQYYREEENGRGNFPPRFSGLQFPNYSSELNVNALELDDSALYLCASSLELAENLQETQYFGPGTRLLVL.

The chain is built from TRBV11-3 and TRBJ2-1; TRBD2 aligns across 12 bases. The CDR3 is 16 amino acids. Trimming cost V 5 bases and J 7 bases; bases outside gene matches: 9. Germline-derived CDR1 and CDR2 are SGHNT and YENEEA. The CDR3 DNA follows: TGTGCCAGCAGCGCACGACTAGCGGGAGATGGTAATGAGCAGTTCTTC. Its protein is CASSARLAGDGNEQFF.

This clone was seen just once. The genes are TRBV5-4 and TRBJ2-5; no clear D. The CDR3 length is 13 residues. Per the germline V gene, CDR1 is SGHNT and CDR2 is YYREEE (reference sequence). Trimming shortened V by 3 bases and J by 1 base, and 7 bases separated the two germline ends. The CDR3, as DNA: TGTGCCAGCAGCTCAGAACTCCAAGAGACCCAGTACTTC. Translation: CASSSELQETQYF.

The chain employs TRBV2 and TRBJ1-3; D unclear. Trimming took off 0 bases at V and 7 bases at J, with 19 bases between the two ends. The CDR3 is made up of 17 amino acids. CDR1 SNHLY and CDR2 FYNNEI come from the germline V gene. The CDR3 region has the DNA TGTGCCAGCAGTGAAGCGCTGGCCACCGCCTTTGGGAACACCATATATTTT. Encoded protein: CASSEALATAFGNTIYF.

The chain couples TRBV25-1 to TRBJ1-1; D is undetermined. V gave up 2 bases and J gave up 4 bases, with 14 bases separating them. Germline CDR1 MGHDK, CDR2 SYGVNS. This CDR3 has 15 amino acids. This CDR3 is CASSEPGKLSTEAFF. DNA for the CDR3: TGTGCCAGCAGTGAACCTGGCAAACTTAGCACTGAAGCTTTCTTT.

The rearrangement uses TRBV19 and TRBJ1-1, with a tentative D call TRBD1 (6 bases). This CDR3 comprises 15 residues. Germline CDR1 and CDR2: LNHDA and SQIVND (reference sequence). The V gene lost 5 bases and the J gene lost 1 base, with 14 bases spanning the gap. CDR3 in amino acids: CASSWGGPANTEAFF. The CDR3 DNA reads as TGTGCCAGTAGTTGGGGGGGGCCTGCGAACACTGAAGCTTTCTTT.

This clone was counted a few times. The J gene is TRBJ2-7, the V gene TRBV7-2, with TRBD2 matching over 11 bases. The CDR3 is 15 amino acids. Trimming at V came to 5 bases and at J to 1 base, leaving 4 bases not matched to a gene. Germline CDR1 reads SGHTA; CDR2 reads FQGNSA. The DNA for the CDR3 is TGTGCCAGCAGCCCCGCTAGCGGGAGGTCCTACGAGCAGTACTTC. Protein product: CASSPASGRSYEQYF.

This chain links TRBV6-1 with TRBJ2-7; D is undetermined. The V gene's germline CDR1 is MNHNS and CDR2 SASEGT. V gave up 8 bases and J gave up 0 bases, with 8 bases separating them. CDR3 length: 12 amino acids. The CDR3 nucleotides are TGTGCCAGCTTCGGCAGCTCCTACGAGCAGTACTTC. Its protein is CASFGSSYEQYF.

This clone showed up just a few times. CDR3 coding DNA: TGTGCCACCAGCTCAAGTTCTAATGAGCAGTTCTTC. Translated, it gives CATSSSSNEQFF. The rearrangement joins TRBV15 to TRBJ2-1; D remains ambiguous. In germline, CDR1 is LNHNV, CDR2 YYDKDF (reference sequence). The V end was cut by 5 bases, the J end by 7 bases, with 9 bases between. This CDR3 is 12 amino acids long.

The chain is built from TRBV5-1 and TRBJ1-1; D gene uncertain. V was clipped by 7 bases and J by 7 bases, with 14 bases between them. Germline values: CDR1 SGHRS, CDR2 YFSETQ. This CDR3 has 12 residues. CDR3 in amino acids: CASRITGDEAFF. The CDR3 region has the DNA TGCGCCAGCCGAATCACCGGTGATGAAGCTTTCTTT.

The CDR3 nucleotides are TGTGCCAGCAGTGGGGATGGAGTAGGGGTTAAGAATGAGCAGTTCTTC. This encodes CASSGDGVGVKNEQFF. V is TRBV2 and J is TRBJ2-1, with a possible D match to TRBD1 (5 bases). This CDR3 has 16 amino acids. V shed 4 bases and J shed 7 bases, with 20 bases lying between them. Per germline, CDR1 SNHLY and CDR2 FYNNEI. Based on the CDR3 plus reference TRBV2 and TRBJ2-1, the full variable domain is EPEVTQTPSHQVTQMGQEVILRCVPISNHLYFYWYRQILGQKVEFLVSFYNNEISEKSEIFDDQFSVERPDGSNFTLKIRSTKLEDSAMYFCASSGDGVGVKNEQFFGPGTRLTVL.

The chain uses TRBV7-2 and TRBJ2-5; the match to TRBD2 covers 8 bases. Germline values: CDR1 SGHTA, CDR2 FQGNSA. Trimming removed 5 bases from V and 2 bases from J; junction bases left unmatched: 7. This CDR3 contains 15 residues. CDR3 region: CASSRGLVMQETQYF. The CDR3 DNA follows: TGTGCCAGCAGCCGGGGACTAGTAATGCAAGAGACCCAGTACTTC.

The chain uses TRBV5-1 and TRBJ2-3, with TRBD2 matching over 7 bases. V was pared by 3 bases and J by 2 bases, with 12 bases of the junction left unmatched. This CDR3 is 17 amino acids long. Germline CDR1 SGHRS, CDR2 YFSETQ. The CDR3, as DNA: TGCGCCAGCAGCTCGATTCCCCGGGGGGTGTTCACAGATACGCAGTATTTT. As protein: CASSSIPRGVFTDTQYF.